The clone carrying this T cell receptor (beta chain) was seen a single time. Its target is not known. This sample includes further DNA sequences coding for the same CDR3. PCR used 60 Vbeta primers and 13 Jbeta primers. As processed by the authors: A later analysis counted tens of millions of unique TCR beta chains, some 11 million shared. Data came from immunoSEQ multiplex PCR; TCRdb stores just in-frame clones and leaves some out. The V and J calls and clone size were taken over from that table, and D and trimming were inferred from the DNA. The repertoire holds some 88,000 clones, with about 60% as singletons. V gave up 5 bases and J gave up 8 bases; unmatched junction bases: 9. Germline CDR1 reads LNHDA; CDR2 reads SQIVND (reference sequence). The CDR3 loop spans 15 amino acids. These data come from a study of cytomegalovirus exposure and HLA in healthy donors. Study background: An early data release held around 80 million unique TCRs from HLA-typed donors. Study-wide results and limits: The records held CMV serostatus as the only immune exposure information.

The sequenced sample consisted of PBMCs. The rearrangement joins TRBV19 to TRBJ2-5; 12 nucleotides line up with TRBD2. This clonotype originated in a woman aged 30 to 39 in good health and CMV-seronegative. Here the CDR3 reads CASSPGTSGLETQYF. In DNA, the CDR3 is TGTGCCAGTAGTCCCGGGACTAGCGGGCTGGAAACCCAGTACTTC.